These 10 T cell receptor beta chains originate from one sample sequenced in a study of blood T cell repertoires in COVID-19. Method: immunoSEQ multiplex PCR; TCRdb's copy keeps in-frame clones and lacks some. The sample has some 150,000 clones, around 86% seen once; the top ten hold about 8.4%. Source material: peripheral blood. These receptor sequences come from a woman in her sixties with active or convalescent COVID-19.

The chain joins TRBV7-9 to TRBJ2-1, with TRBD2 matching over 11 bases. J gave up 9 bases and V 5 bases, and 9 bases lay outside the gene matches. Germline V gives CDR1 SEHNR, CDR2 FQNEAQ (reference sequence). CDR3 size: 15 residues. Here the CDR3 DNA reads TGTGCCAGCAGCCCGAGTAGCGGGGGGGCTAGTGAGCAGTTCTTC. This encodes CASSPSSGGASEQFF.

The chain joins TRBV19 to TRBJ1-5; 9 nucleotides match TRBD1. Per germline, CDR1 LNHDA and CDR2 SQIVND (reference sequence). V shed 6 bases, J shed 4 bases, and the junction held 4 bases outside the gene matches. CDR3 size: 14 residues. The CDR3 DNA follows: TGTGCCAGTAGGCTGACAGGGGGGAATCAGCCCCAGCATTTT. It yields the protein CASRLTGGNQPQHF.

This clone was recorded a few times. This chain links TRBV6-6 with TRBJ1-5; 9 bases are a match to TRBD1. This CDR3 has 14 residues. Germline V lookup: CDR1 MNHNY, CDR2 SVGAGI (reference sequence). J gave up 4 bases and V 4 bases, and 2 bases lay outside the gene matches. In nucleotides, the CDR3 is TGTGCCAGCAGTTCGACAGGGGGGAATCAGCCCCAGCATTTT. It encodes CASSSTGGNQPQHF.

This chain links TRBV7-6 with TRBJ1-2; D is possibly TRBD1 (5 bases). This CDR3 spans 15 amino acids. The germline CDR1 and CDR2 sequences are SGHVS and FNYEAQ. The ends were cut back, 1 base at V and 4 bases at J, with 13 bases in the middle. This CDR3 reads CASSLESAGFYGYTF. In DNA form, the CDR3 reads TGTGCCAGCAGCTTAGAATCCGCAGGGTTCTATGGCTACACCTTC.

V usage is TRBV9 and J usage is TRBJ2-1, with 11 bases matching TRBD2. V shed 0 bases, J shed 4 bases, and the junction held 3 bases outside the gene matches. From germline, CDR1 is SGDLS and CDR2 YYNGEE. The CDR3 totals 16 residues. The CDR3 protein is CASSVGTSGSYNEQFF. As DNA, the CDR3 is TGTGCCAGCAGCGTAGGGACTAGCGGGTCTTACAATGAGCAGTTCTTC.

The chain employs TRBV25-1 and TRBJ2-2, with unresolved D. This CDR3 is built from 14 residues. CDR1 MGHDK and CDR2 SYGVNS come from the germline V gene. The ends were cut back, 2 bases at V and 1 base at J, with 5 bases in the middle. The CDR3 DNA sequence: TGTGCCAGCAGTGAACGAGGGAACACCGGGGAGCTGTTTTTT. The encoded protein is CASSERGNTGELFF.

The J gene is TRBJ2-7, the V gene TRBV4-1; 14 bases fit TRBD2. In germline, CDR1 is MGHRA, CDR2 YSYEKL. This CDR3 has 18 residues. V dropped 1 base and J dropped 0; count of bases not matched to a gene: 5. The CDR3 nucleotides read TGCGCCAGCAGCCAAGGACTAGCGGGAGGGACGCTCTCCTACGAGCAGTACTTC. Its protein is CASSQGLAGGTLSYEQYF.

The CDR3 here is CASSPSGTTDNEQFF. The CDR3, as DNA: TGTGCCAGCAGCCCTAGCGGGACGACGGACAATGAGCAGTTCTTC. The gene calls are TRBV9 and TRBJ2-1, with 9 bases that match TRBD2. There are 15 residues in the CDR3. V was pared by 4 bases and J by 5 bases, with 7 bases of the junction left unmatched. Per the germline V gene, CDR1 is SGDLS and CDR2 is YYNGEE. Based on the CDR3 plus reference TRBV9 and TRBJ2-1, the full variable domain is DSGVTQTPKHLITATGQRVTLRCSPRSGDLSVYWYQQSLDQGLQFLIQYYNGEERAKGNILERFSAQQFPDLHSELNLSSLELGDSALYFCASSPSGTTDNEQFFGPGTRLTVL.

V usage is TRBV28 and J usage is TRBJ1-2; D is undetermined. The V end lost 7 bases, the J end lost 7 bases, and 13 bases lay between the germline ends. The CDR3 consists of 12 residues. The germline CDR1 and CDR2 sequences are MDHEN and SYDVKM. Written as DNA, the CDR3 is TGTGCCAGCAATGGGATTGGAGGTGGCTACACCTTC. It encodes CASNGIGGGYTF.

The chain couples TRBV19 to TRBJ1-3; a weak D match, TRBD1 (6 bases). V lost 5 bases and J 0 bases, leaving 17 bases between the germline ends. The V gene's germline CDR1 is LNHDA and CDR2 SQIVND (reference sequence). CDR3 length: 17 amino acids. The CDR3 nucleotides read TGTGCCAGTAGTGCTGGACAGTCCATCTACTCTGGAAACACCATATATTTT. Translation gives CASSAGQSIYSGNTIYF.